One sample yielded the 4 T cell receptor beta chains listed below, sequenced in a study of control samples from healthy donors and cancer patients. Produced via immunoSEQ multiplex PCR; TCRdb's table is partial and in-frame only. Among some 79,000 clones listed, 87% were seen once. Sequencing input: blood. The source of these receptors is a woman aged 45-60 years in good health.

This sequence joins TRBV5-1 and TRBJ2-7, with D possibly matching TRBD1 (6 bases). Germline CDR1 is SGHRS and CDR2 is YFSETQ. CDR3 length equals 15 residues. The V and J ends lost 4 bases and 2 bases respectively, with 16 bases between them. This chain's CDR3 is CASSNGQYLPYEQYF. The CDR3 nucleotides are TGCGCCAGCAGCAACGGACAGTATCTCCCCTACGAGCAGTACTTC. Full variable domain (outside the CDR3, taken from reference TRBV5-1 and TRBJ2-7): KAGVTQTPRYLIKTRGQQVTLSCSPISGHRSVSWYQQTPGQGLQFLFEYFSETQRNKGNFPGRFSGRQFSNSRSEMNVSTLELGDSALYLCASSNGQYLPYEQYFGPGTRLTVT.

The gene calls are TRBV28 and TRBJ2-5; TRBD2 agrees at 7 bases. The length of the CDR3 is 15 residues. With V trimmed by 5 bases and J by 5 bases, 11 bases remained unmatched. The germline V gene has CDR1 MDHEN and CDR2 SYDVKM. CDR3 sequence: CASSEWTGGRETQYF. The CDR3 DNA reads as TGTGCCAGCAGTGAGTGGACGGGAGGACGGGAGACCCAGTACTTC.

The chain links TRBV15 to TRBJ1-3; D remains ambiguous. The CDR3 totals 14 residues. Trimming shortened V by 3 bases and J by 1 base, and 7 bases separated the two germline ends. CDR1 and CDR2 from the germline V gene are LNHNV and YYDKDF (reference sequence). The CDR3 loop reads CATSSAPSGNTIYF. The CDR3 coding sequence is TGTGCCACCAGCAGTGCGCCTTCTGGAAACACCATATATTTT.

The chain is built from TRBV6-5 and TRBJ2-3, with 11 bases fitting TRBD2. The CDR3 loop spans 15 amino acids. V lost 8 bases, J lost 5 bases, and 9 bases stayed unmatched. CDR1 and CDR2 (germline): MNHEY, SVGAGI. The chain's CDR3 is CASGRLAGGRDTQYF. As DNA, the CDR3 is TGTGCCAGCGGCAGGTTAGCGGGAGGGAGAGATACGCAGTATTTT.